One sample yielded the 16 T cell receptor beta chains listed below, sequenced in a study of CD8+ T cells in alopecia areata. As the sequencing template, cDNA was produced by extracting RNA and reverse transcribing it. Measured with immunoSEQ multiplex PCR; TCRdb has only the in-frame clones, and not every one. The top ten clones hold about 21% of a sample with about 39,000 clones, roughly 65% of them seen once. Treatment indicated: oral pan-JAK inhibitor, 5-10 mg twice daily. The input for sequencing was CD8+ T cells sorted from blood, taken at week 4, from a patient treated with tofacitinib. The receptors derive from a human donor with alopecia areata.

The rearrangement uses TRBV29-1 and TRBJ2-2; 7 positions match TRBD1. CDR3 length: 13 residues. Per germline, CDR1 SQVTM and CDR2 ANQGSEA. With V trimmed by 4 bases and J by 6 bases, 5 bases remained unmatched. The CDR3 DNA reads as TGCAGCGTTGTCACAGGGGATTCCGGGGAGCTGTTTTTT. Encoded protein: CSVVTGDSGELFF.

This clone was observed a few times. V usage is TRBV6-5 and J usage is TRBJ1-2; D possibly corresponds to TRBD1 (6 bases). The CDR3 consists of 15 residues. Germline loops: CDR1 MNHEY, CDR2 SVGAGI. The ends were cut back, 4 bases at V and 4 bases at J, with 16 bases in the middle. The DNA for the CDR3 is TGTGCCAGCAGTTCGGTCCAATGGGGGGCCTATGGCTACACCTTC. Protein sequence: CASSSVQWGAYGYTF.

This chain joins TRBV29-1 and TRBJ1-2; 10 bases are shared with TRBD1. Germline loops: CDR1 SQVTM, CDR2 ANQGSEA. The J segment lost 7 bases and the V segment lost 7 bases, leaving 9 bases of the junction unmatched. The CDR3 totals 13 residues. CDR3 bases: TGCAGCGCATACGGACAGGGGGGGATTGGCTACACCTTC. Its translation is CSAYGQGGIGYTF.

The chain has TRBV5-1 and TRBJ1-2; D is perhaps TRBD1 (6 bases). Trimming removed 4 bases at V and 9 bases at J, with 13 bases between. This CDR3 has 12 residues. Germline CDR1 reads SGHRS; CDR2 reads YFSETQ. The CDR3 DNA follows: TGCGCCAGCAGCATAGGCAGGGACAGCTACACCTTC. This sequence encodes CASSIGRDSYTF.

This clone came up a few times. This chain connects TRBV11-2 to TRBJ2-3, with TRBD1 identical over 9 bases. This CDR3 is 15 amino acids long. With 3 bases clipped from V and 5 bases from J, the junction kept 6 bases outside the gene matches. Per germline, CDR1 SGHAT and CDR2 FQNNGV. Written as DNA, the CDR3 is TGTGCCAGCAGCTTCAGGGACAGGGAGGAAGATACGCAGTATTTT. This codes for CASSFRDREEDTQYF.

The chain couples TRBV9 to TRBJ2-3, with 7 bases matching TRBD1. The CDR3 has 13 amino acids. J lost 3 bases, V lost 4 bases, and 2 bases had no gene match. In germline, CDR1 is SGDLS, CDR2 YYNGEE. The CDR3 DNA reads TGTGCCAGCAGCTCACAGGGGACAGATACGCAGTATTTT. Translated, it gives CASSSQGTDTQYF.

CDR3 residues: CASSLTHTGHEQYF. CDR3 nucleotide sequence: TGTGCCAGCAGCTTAACCCACACCGGCCACGAGCAGTACTTC. The chain joins TRBV7-2 to TRBJ2-7; D gene ambiguous. This CDR3 contains 14 residues. In germline, CDR1 is SGHTA, CDR2 FQGNSA. Deletions cut 2 bases from V and 5 bases from J, with 13 bases between.

This clone came up once. The V gene is TRBV28, the J gene TRBJ1-2; D uncertain. Trimming removed 3 bases from V and 5 bases from J, with 16 bases in between. The CDR3 is 15 residues long. Germline CDR1 MDHEN, CDR2 SYDVKM. This chain's CDR3 is CASSLAEAPPYGYTF. DNA of the CDR3: TGTGCCAGCAGTTTGGCAGAAGCGCCACCGTATGGCTACACCTTC.

The chain couples TRBV6-5 to TRBJ2-5; D may be TRBD1 (5 bases). Per the germline V gene, CDR1 is MNHEY and CDR2 is SVGAGI. Deletions cut 6 bases from V and 5 bases from J, with 13 bases between. The length of the CDR3 is 13 residues. In nucleotides, the CDR3 is TGTGCCAGCAGGGCAGGGTTTGACGAGACCCAGTACTTC. Its protein product is CASRAGFDETQYF.

V and J are TRBV30 and TRBJ2-7; either TRBD1 or TRBD2 may supply D (6 bases each). Germline values: CDR1 GTSNPN, CDR2 SVGIG (reference sequence). Between the trimmed V and J ends, which lost 5 bases and 2 bases, there was a span of 13 bases. The CDR3 covers 13 residues. In DNA form, the CDR3 reads TGTGCCTGGGGTACGGGGGCTGCCTACGAGCAGTACTTC. It translates to CAWGTGAAYEQYF.

The chain carries TRBV15 and TRBJ2-1; D perhaps matches TRBD1 (6 bases). V lost 0 bases and J 9 bases, leaving 21 bases between the germline ends. The CDR3 sequence is 17 residues long. Per the germline V gene, CDR1 is LNHNV and CDR2 is YYDKDF (reference sequence). CDR3 loop: CATSRDGDRSLSGEQFF. Here the CDR3 DNA reads TGTGCCACCAGCAGAGATGGAGACAGGTCTCTAAGTGGTGAGCAGTTCTTC.

The chain links TRBV5-6 to TRBJ2-1; 14 positions match TRBD2. The V and J ends lost 4 bases and 0 bases, in that order; junction bases with no gene match: 6. The CDR3 runs 18 residues. CDR1 is SGHDT, CDR2 YYEEEE, per germline. The CDR3: CASSEGLAGESSYNEQFF. As DNA, the CDR3 is TGTGCCAGCAGCGAGGGACTAGCGGGGGAAAGCTCCTACAATGAGCAGTTCTTC.

The gene calls are TRBV27 and TRBJ2-5; 12 nucleotides line up with TRBD1. Germline trimming cut 5 bases from V and 5 bases from J; bases unmatched to any gene: 6. Germline V gene data show CDR1 as MNHEY and CDR2 as SMNVEV (reference sequence). This CDR3 has 15 amino acids. Here the CDR3 DNA reads TGTGCCAGCAGTGCCGGGACAGGGGGCGGGGAGACCCAGTACTTC. Protein sequence: CASSAGTGGGETQYF.

This clone was counted once. This sequence joins TRBV4-3 and TRBJ2-5; possibly TRBD2 for D (5 bases). This CDR3 region has 13 residues. Between the trimmed V and J ends, which lost 0 bases and 5 bases, there was a span of 7 bases. Germline V CDR1 and CDR2: LGHNA, YSLEER. CDR3 nucleotide sequence: TGCGCCAGCAGCCAAGAGCGCGGGGAGACCCAGTACTTC. Protein product: CASSQERGETQYF.

This clone was found a few times. The chain recombines TRBV6-5 with TRBJ2-1; D remains unclear. Looked up from germline, CDR1 is MNHEY and CDR2 is SVGAGI. V lost 0 bases and J 6 bases, leaving 6 bases between the germline ends. CDR3 length: 13 amino acids. The CDR3 spells CASSYSTLNEQFF. CDR3 nucleotides: TGTGCCAGCAGTTACTCCACCCTCAATGAGCAGTTCTTC.

The gene calls are TRBV19 and TRBJ2-7; 13 nucleotides align to TRBD2. The V and J ends lost 5 bases and 4 bases, in that order; junction bases with no gene match: 5. The CDR3 sequence is 15 residues long. Germline V gene lookup returns CDR1 LNHDA and CDR2 SQIVND (reference sequence). This CDR3 reads CASSATSGGAYEQYF. For the CDR3, the DNA is TGTGCCAGTAGTGCTACTAGCGGGGGGGCGTACGAGCAGTACTTC.